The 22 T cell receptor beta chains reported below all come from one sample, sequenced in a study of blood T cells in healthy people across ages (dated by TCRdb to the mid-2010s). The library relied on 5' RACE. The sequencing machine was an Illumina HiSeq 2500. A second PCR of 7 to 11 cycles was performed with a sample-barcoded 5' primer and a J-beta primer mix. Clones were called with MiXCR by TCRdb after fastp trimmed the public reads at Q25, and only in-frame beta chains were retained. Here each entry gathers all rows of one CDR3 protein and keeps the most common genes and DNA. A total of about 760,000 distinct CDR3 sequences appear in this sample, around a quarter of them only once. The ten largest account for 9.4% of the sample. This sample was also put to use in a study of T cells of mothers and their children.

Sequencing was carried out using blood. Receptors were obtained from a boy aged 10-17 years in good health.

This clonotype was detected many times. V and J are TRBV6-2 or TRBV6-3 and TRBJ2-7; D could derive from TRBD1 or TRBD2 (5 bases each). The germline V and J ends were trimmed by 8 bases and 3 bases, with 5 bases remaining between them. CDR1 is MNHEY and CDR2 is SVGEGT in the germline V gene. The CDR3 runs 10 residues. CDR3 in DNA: TGTGCCAGCGGGGGCTACGAGCAGTACTTC. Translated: CASGGYEQYF.

CDR3 residues: CASSLRSGGLYEQYF. The CDR3, as DNA: TGTGCCAGCAGCTTACGGAGCGGGGGACTCTACGAGCAGTACTTC. V usage is TRBV7-2 and J usage is TRBJ2-7, with 8 bases identical to TRBD2. The CDR3 loop spans 15 amino acids. The V gene's germline CDR1 is SGHTA and CDR2 FQGNSA. The V gene end was trimmed by 2 bases and the J gene end by 3 bases; junction bases not matched to a gene: 6.

The CDR3 here is CASSPRQGPNTEAFF. CDR3 DNA: TGTGCCAGCAGTCCTAGACAGGGACCAAACACTGAAGCTTTCTTT. V usage is TRBV7-9 and J usage is TRBJ1-1; TRBD1 matches 7 bases. CDR3 length: 15 amino acids. After removal of 6 bases from V and 2 bases from J, the junction contained 9 bases not matched to a gene. Germline V gene data show CDR1 as SEHNR and CDR2 as FQNEAQ (reference sequence).

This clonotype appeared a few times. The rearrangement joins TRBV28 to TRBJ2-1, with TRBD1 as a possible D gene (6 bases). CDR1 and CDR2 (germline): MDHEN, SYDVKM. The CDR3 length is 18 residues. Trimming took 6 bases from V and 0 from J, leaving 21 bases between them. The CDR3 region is CASSLRIRGTSSYNEQFF. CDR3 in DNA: TGTGCCAGCAGCCTCCGCATTAGGGGGACAAGCTCCTACAATGAGCAGTTCTTC.

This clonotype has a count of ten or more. CDR3 protein: CASSLGTSQETQYF. CDR3 bases: TGCGCCAGCAGCTTGGGAACTAGCCAAGAGACCCAGTACTTC. V gene TRBV5-1 combines with J gene TRBJ2-5; tentatively, D is TRBD2 (5 bases). CDR3 length: 14 residues. The ends were cut back, 0 bases at V and 1 base at J, with 7 bases in the middle. Germline V CDR1 and CDR2: SGHRS, YFSETQ.

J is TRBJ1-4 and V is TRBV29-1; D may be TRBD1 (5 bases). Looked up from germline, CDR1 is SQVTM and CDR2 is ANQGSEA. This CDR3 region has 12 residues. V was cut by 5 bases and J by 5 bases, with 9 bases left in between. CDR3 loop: CSVRGINEKLFF. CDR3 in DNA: TGCAGCGTTAGGGGTATCAATGAAAAACTGTTTTTT. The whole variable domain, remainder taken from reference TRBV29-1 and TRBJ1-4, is SAVISQKPSRDICQRGTSLTIQCQVDSQVTMMFWYRQQPGQSLTLIATANQGSEATYESGFVIDKFPISRPNLTFSTLTVSNMSPEDSSIYLCSVRGINEKLFFGSGTQLSVL.

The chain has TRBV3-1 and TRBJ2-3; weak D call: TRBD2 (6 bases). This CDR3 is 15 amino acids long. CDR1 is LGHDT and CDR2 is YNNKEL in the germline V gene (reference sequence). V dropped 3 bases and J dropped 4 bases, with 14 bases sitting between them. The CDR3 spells CASSHDGREADTQYF. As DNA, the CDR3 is TGTGCCAGCAGCCATGACGGGAGAGAGGCAGATACGCAGTATTTT.

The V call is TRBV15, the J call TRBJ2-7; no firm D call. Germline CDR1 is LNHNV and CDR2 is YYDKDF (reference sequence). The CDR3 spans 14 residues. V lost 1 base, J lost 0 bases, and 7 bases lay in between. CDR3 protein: CATSRGVSSYEQYF. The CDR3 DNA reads TGTGCCACCAGCAGAGGGGTTAGCTCCTACGAGCAGTACTTC.

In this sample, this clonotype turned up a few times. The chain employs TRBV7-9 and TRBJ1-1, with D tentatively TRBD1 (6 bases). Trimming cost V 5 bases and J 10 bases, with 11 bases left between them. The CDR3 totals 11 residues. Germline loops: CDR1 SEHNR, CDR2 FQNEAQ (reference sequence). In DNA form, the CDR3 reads TGTGCCAGCAGCAGGGGACACCGAGCTTTCTTT. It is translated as CASSRGHRAFF.

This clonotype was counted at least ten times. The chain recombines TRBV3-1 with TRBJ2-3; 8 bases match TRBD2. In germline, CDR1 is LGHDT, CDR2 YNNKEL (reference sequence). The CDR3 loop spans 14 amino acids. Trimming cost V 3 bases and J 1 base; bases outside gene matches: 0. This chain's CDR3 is CASSQTSGTDTQYF. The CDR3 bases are TGTGCCAGCAGCCAGACTAGCGGCACAGATACGCAGTATTTT.

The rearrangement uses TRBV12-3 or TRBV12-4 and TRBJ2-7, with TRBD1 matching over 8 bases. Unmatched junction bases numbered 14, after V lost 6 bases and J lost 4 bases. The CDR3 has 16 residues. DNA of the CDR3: TGTGCCAGCAGCCCTAGGGACAGGCAGGACCTGTACGAGCAGTACTTC. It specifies CASSPRDRQDLYEQYF.

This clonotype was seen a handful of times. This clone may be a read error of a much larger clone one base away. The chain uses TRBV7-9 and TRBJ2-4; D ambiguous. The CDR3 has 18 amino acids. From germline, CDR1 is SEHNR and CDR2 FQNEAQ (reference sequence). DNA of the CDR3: TGTGCCAGCACCTACGCCCCAGGACGGAAATTAGCCAAAAGCATTCAGTACTTC. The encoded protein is CASTYAPGRKLAKSIQYF.

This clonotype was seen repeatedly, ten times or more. The CDR3 loop is CSVDPSGSPQETQYF. CDR3 nucleotide sequence: TGCAGCGTTGACCCGAGCGGGAGTCCACAAGAGACCCAGTACTTC. The chain has TRBV29-1 and TRBJ2-5, with 8 positions matching TRBD2. CDR3 size: 15 residues. The V and J ends lost 3 bases and 2 bases, in that order; junction bases with no gene match: 8. The germline gives CDR1 SQVTM, CDR2 ANQGSEA.

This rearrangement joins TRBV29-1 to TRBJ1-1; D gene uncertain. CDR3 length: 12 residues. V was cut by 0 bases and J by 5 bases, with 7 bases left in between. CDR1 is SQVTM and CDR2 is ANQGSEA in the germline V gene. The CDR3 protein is CSVEDLETEAFF. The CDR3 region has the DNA TGCAGCGTTGAAGATTTGGAGACTGAAGCTTTCTTT.

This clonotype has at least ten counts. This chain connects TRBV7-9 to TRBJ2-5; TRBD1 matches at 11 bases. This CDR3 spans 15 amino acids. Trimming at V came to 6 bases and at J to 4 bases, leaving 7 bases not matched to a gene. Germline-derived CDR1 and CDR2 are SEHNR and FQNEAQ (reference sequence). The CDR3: CASSLPGQGGETQYF. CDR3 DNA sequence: TGTGCCAGCAGTTTACCGGGACAGGGGGGAGAGACCCAGTACTTC.

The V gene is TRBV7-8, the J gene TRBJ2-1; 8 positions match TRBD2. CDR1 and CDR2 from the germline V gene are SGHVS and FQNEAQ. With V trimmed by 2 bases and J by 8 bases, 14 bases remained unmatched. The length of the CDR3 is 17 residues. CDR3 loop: CASSLLSGLAGWDEQFF. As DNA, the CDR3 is TGTGCCAGCAGCTTACTTTCAGGGCTAGCGGGTTGGGATGAGCAGTTCTTC. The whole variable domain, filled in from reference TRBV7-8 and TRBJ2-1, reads GAGVSQSPRYKVAKRGQDVALRCDPISGHVSLFWYQQALGQGPEFLTYFQNEAQLDKSGLPSDRFFAERPEGSVSTLKIQRTQQEDSAVYLCASSLLSGLAGWDEQFFGPGTRLTVL.

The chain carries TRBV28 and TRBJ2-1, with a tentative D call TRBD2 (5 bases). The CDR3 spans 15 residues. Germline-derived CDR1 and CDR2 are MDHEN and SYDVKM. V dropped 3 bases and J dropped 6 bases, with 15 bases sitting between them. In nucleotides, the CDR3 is TGTGCCAGCAGTTTCTTGAGGGAAGATGGCAATGAGCAGTTCTTC. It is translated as CASSFLREDGNEQFF.

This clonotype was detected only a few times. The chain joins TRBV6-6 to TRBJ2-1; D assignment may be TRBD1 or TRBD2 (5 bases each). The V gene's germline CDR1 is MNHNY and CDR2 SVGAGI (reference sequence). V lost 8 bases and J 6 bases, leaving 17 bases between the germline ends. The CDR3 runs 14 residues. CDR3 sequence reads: CASGGEGVFNEQFF. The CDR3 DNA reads TGTGCCAGCGGGGGAGAGGGCGTCTTCAATGAGCAGTTCTTC.

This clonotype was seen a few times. CDR3 DNA sequence: TGTGCCAGCAGCCAAGCGGGAATTATTAATGGAGCTTTCTTT. This encodes CASSQAGIINGAFF. V usage is TRBV3-1 and J usage is TRBJ1-1, with D unresolved. The CDR3 has 14 amino acids. Trimming removed 1 base from V and 10 bases from J, with 16 bases in between. Germline CDR1 is LGHDT and CDR2 is YNNKEL (reference sequence).

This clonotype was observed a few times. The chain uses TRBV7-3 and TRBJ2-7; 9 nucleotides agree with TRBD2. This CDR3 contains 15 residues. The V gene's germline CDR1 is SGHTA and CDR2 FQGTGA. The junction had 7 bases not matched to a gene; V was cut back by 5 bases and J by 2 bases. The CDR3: CASSPAGGLTYEQYF. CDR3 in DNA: TGTGCCAGCAGCCCAGCGGGGGGCCTCACCTACGAGCAGTACTTC.

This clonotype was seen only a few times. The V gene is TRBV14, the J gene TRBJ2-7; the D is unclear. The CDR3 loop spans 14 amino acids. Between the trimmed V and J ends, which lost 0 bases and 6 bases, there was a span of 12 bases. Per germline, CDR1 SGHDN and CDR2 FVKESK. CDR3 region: CASSQEIGPIEQYF. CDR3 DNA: TGTGCCAGCAGCCAAGAAATCGGGCCGATCGAGCAGTACTTC.

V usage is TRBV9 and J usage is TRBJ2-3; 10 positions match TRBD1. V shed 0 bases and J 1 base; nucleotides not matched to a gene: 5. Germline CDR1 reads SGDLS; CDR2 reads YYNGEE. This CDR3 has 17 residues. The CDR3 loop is CASSVASGTGGTDTQYF. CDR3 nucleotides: TGTGCCAGCAGCGTAGCATCTGGGACAGGGGGCACAGATACGCAGTATTTT. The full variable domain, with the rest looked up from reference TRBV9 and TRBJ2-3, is DSGVTQTPKHLITATGQRVTLRCSPRSGDLSVYWYQQSLDQGLQFLIQYYNGEERAKGNILERFSAQQFPDLHSELNLSSLELGDSALYFCASSVASGTGGTDTQYFGPGTRLTVL.